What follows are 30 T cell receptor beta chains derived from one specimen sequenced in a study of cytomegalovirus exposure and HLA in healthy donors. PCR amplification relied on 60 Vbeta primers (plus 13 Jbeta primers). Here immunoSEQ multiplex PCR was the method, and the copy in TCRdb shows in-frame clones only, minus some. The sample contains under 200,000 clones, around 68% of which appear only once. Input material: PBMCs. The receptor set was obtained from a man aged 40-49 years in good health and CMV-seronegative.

This CDR3 is CASSSEGRWDKTTDTQYF. The CDR3, as DNA: TGTGCCAGCAGCTCAGAAGGACGGTGGGACAAAACCACAGATACGCAGTATTTT. The chain uses TRBV28 and TRBJ2-3; weak D call: TRBD1 (6 bases). V was trimmed by 6 bases and J by 2 bases, leaving 24 bases between them. The CDR3 length is 18 residues. Germline CDR1 is MDHEN and CDR2 is SYDVKM.

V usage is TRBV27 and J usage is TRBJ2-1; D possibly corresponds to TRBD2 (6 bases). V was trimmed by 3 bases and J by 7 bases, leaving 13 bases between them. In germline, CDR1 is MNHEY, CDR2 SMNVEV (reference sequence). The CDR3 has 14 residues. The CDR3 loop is CASSLLGLLNEQFF. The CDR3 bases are TGTGCCAGCAGTTTGTTGGGACTCCTTAATGAGCAGTTCTTC.

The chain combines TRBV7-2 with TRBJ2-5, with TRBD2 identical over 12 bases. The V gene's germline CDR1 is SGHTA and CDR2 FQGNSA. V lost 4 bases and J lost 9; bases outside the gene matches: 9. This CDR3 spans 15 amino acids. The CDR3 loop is CASSSSGGAGLAQYF. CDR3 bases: TGTGCCAGCAGCTCTAGCGGGGGGGCCGGTTTGGCCCAGTACTTC. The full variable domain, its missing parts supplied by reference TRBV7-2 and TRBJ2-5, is GAGVSQSPSNKVTEKGKDVELRCDPISGHTALYWYRQSLGQGLEFLIYFQGNSAPDKSGLPSDRFSAERTGGSVSTLTIQRTQQEDSAVYLCASSSSGGAGLAQYFGPGTRLLVL.

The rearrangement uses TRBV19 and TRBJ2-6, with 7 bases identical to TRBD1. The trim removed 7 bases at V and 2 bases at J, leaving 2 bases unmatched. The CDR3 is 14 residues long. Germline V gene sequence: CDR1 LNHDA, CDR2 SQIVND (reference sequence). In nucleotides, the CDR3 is TGTGCCAGTAAGACAGGGCCTGGGGCCAACGTCCTGACTTTC. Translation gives CASKTGPGANVLTF.

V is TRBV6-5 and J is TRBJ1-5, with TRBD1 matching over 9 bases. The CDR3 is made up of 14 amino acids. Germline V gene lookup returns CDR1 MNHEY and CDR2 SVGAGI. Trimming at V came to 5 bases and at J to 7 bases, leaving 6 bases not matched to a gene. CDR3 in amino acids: CASSAGQGGQPQHF. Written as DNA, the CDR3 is TGTGCCAGCAGTGCGGGACAGGGTGGCCAGCCCCAGCATTTT.

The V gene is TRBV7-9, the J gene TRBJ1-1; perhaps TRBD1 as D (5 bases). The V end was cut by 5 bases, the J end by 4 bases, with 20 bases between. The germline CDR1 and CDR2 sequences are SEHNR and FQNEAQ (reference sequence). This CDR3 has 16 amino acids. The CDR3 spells CASSGLGARAATEAFF. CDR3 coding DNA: TGTGCCAGCAGCGGTCTTGGGGCCAGGGCGGCCACTGAAGCTTTCTTT.

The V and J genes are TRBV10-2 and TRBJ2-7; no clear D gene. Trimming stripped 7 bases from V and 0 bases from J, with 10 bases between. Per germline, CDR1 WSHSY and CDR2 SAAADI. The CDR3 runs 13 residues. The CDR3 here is CASNPVSSYEQYF. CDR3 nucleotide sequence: TGCGCCAGCAATCCGGTTAGCTCCTACGAGCAGTACTTC.

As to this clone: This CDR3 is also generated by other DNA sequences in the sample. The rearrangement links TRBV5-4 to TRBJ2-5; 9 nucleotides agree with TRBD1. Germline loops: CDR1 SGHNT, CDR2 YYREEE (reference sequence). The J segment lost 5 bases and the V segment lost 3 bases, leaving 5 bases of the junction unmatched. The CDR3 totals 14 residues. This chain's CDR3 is CASSWTGDGETQYF. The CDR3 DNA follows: TGTGCCAGCAGCTGGACAGGGGACGGGGAGACCCAGTACTTC.

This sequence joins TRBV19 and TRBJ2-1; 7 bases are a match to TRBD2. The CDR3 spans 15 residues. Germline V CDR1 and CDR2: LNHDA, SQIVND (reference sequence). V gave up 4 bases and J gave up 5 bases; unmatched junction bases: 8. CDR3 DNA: TGTGCCAGTAGTAAGATTAGCGGGCGAAACAATGAGCAGTTCTTC. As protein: CASSKISGRNNEQFF.

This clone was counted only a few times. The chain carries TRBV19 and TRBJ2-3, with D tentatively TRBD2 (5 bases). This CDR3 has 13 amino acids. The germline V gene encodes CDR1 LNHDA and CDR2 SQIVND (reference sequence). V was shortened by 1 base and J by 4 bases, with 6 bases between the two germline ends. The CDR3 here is CASSIVGADTQYF. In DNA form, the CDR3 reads TGTGCCAGTAGTATAGTCGGGGCAGATACGCAGTATTTT.

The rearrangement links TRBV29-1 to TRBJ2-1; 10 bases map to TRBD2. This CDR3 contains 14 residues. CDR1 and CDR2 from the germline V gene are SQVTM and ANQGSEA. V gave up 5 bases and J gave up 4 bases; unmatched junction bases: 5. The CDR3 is CSVTQLAGYNEQFF. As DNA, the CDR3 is TGCAGCGTTACTCAACTAGCGGGGTACAATGAGCAGTTCTTC.

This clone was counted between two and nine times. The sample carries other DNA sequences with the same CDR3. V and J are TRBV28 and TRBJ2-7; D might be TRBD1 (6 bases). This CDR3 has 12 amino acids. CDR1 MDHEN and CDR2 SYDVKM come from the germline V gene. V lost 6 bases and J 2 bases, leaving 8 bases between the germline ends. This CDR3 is CASRQGPYEQYF. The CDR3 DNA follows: TGTGCCAGCAGACAGGGTCCCTACGAGCAGTACTTC.

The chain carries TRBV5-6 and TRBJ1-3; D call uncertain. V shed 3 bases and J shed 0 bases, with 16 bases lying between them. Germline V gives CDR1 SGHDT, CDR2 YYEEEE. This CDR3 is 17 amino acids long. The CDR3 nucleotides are TGTGCCAGCAGCTCTCTTTCCGGAGAACGCTCTGGAAACACCATATATTTT. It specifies CASSSLSGERSGNTIYF.

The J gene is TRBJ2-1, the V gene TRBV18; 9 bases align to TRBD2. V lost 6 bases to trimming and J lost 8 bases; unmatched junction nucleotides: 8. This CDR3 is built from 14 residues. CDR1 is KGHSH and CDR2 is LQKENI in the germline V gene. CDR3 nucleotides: TGTGCCAGCTCCTTAGCGGGAGAAGATGATGAGCAGTTCTTC. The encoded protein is CASSLAGEDDEQFF.

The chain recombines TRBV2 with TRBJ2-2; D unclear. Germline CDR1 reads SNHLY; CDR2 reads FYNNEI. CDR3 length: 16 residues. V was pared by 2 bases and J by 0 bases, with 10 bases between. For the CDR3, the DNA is TGTGCCAGCAGTGAAAATGGCGGTTCGAACACCGGGGAGCTGTTTTTT. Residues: CASSENGGSNTGELFF. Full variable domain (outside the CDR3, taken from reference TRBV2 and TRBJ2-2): EPEVTQTPSHQVTQMGQEVILRCVPISNHLYFYWYRQILGQKVEFLVSFYNNEISEKSEIFDDQFSVERPDGSNFTLKIRSTKLEDSAMYFCASSENGGSNTGELFFGEGSRLTVL.

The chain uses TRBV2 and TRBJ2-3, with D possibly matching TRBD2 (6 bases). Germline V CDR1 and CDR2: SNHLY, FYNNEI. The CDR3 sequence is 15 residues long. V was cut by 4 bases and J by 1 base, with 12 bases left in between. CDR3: CASSGGGDRTDTQYF. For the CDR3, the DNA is TGTGCCAGCAGTGGCGGCGGGGACCGCACAGATACGCAGTATTTT.

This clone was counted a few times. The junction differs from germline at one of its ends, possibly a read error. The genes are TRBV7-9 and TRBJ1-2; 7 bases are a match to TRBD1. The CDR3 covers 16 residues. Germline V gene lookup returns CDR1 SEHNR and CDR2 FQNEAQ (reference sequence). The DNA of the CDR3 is TGTTCCAGCAGCTCTCTCACCAGGGGGGACATCTATGGCTACACCTTC. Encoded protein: CSSSSLTRGDIYGYTF.

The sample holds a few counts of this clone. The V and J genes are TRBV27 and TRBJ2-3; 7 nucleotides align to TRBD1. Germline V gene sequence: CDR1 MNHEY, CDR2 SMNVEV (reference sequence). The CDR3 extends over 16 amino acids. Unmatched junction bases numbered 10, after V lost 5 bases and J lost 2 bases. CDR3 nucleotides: TGTGCCAGCAGTCCTAGGGACAGCACTACCACAGATACGCAGTATTTT. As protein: CASSPRDSTTTDTQYF.

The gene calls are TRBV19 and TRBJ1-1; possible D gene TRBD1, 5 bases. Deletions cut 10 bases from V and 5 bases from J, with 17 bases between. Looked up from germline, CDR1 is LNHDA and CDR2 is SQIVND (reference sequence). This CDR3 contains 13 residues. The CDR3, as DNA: TGTGCCATGCGAGCAGGGCCAAGAACTGAAGCTTTCTTT. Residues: CAMRAGPRTEAFF.

The CDR3 nucleotides read TGTGCCAGCAGCTCCCACCGGGGGGGCCTTACAGATACGCAGTATTTT. As protein: CASSSHRGGLTDTQYF. V is TRBV7-8 and J is TRBJ2-3; 8 bases are shared with TRBD2. CDR1 is SGHVS, CDR2 FQNEAQ, per germline. Trimming cost V 4 bases and J 3 bases; bases outside gene matches: 9. The CDR3 consists of 16 residues. Using reference TRBV7-8 and TRBJ2-3 for the parts outside the CDR3, the full variable domain is GAGVSQSPRYKVAKRGQDVALRCDPISGHVSLFWYQQALGQGPEFLTYFQNEAQLDKSGLPSDRFFAERPEGSVSTLKIQRTQQEDSAVYLCASSSHRGGLTDTQYFGPGTRLTVL.

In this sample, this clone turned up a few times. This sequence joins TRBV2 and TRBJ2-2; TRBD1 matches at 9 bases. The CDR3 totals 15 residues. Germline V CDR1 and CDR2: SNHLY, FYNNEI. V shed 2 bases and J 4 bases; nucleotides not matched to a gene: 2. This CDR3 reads CASSERTGVTGELFF. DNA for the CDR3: TGTGCCAGCAGTGAAAGGACAGGGGTCACCGGGGAGCTGTTTTTT.

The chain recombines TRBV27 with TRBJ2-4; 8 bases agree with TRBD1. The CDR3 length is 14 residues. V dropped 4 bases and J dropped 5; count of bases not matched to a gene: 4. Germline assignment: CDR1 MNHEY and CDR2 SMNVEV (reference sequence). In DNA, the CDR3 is TGTGCCAGCAGTTCACCGGGACAGGAAAACATTCAGTACTTC. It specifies CASSSPGQENIQYF.

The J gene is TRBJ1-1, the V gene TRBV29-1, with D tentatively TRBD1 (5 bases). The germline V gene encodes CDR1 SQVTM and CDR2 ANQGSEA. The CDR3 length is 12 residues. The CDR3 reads CTVWGWNTEAFF. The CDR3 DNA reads TGCACGGTGTGGGGCTGGAACACTGAAGCTTTCTTT.

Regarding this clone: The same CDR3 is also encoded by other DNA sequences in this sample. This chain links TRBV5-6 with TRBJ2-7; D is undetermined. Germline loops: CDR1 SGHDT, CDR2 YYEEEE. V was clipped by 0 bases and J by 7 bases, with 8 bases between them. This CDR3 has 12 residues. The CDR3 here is CASSLGAREQYF. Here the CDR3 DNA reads TGTGCCAGCAGCTTGGGGGCCCGTGAGCAGTACTTC. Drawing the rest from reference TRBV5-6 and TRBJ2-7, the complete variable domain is DAGVTQSPTHLIKTRGQQVTLRCSPKSGHDTVSWYQQALGQGPQFIFQYYEEEERQRGNFPDRFSGHQFPNYSSELNVNALLLGDSALYLCASSLGAREQYFGPGTRLTVT.

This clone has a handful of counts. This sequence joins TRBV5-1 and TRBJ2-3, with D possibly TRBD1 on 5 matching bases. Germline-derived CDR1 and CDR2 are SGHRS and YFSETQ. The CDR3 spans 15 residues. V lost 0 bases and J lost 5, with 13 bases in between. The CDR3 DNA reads TGCGCCAGCAGCTTGGCAGGGCGAAGAGAAGATACGCAGTATTTT. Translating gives CASSLAGRREDTQYF.

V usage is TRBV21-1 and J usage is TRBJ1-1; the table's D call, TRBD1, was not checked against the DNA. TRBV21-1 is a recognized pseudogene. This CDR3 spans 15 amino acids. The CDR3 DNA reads TGTGCCAGCAGCAAAGAAAGCCAGGGGAATACTGAAGCTTTCTTT. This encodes CASSKESQGNTEAFF.

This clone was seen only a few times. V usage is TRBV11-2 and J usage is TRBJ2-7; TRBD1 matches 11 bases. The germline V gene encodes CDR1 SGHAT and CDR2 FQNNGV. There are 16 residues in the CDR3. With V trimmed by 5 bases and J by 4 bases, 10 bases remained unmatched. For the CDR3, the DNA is TGTGCCAGCAGCCTTAGCCGGGACAGGGGGGGATACGAGCAGTACTTC. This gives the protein CASSLSRDRGGYEQYF.

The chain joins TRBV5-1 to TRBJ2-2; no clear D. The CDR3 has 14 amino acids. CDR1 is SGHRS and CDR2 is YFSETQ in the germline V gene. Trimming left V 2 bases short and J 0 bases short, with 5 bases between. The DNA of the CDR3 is TGCGCCAGCAGCTTCCGTTCGAACACCGGGGAGCTGTTTTTT. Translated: CASSFRSNTGELFF.

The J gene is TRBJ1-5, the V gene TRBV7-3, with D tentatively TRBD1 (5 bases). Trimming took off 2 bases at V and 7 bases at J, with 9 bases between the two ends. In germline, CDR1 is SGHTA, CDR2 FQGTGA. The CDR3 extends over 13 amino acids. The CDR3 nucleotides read TGTGCCAGCAGCTTAGGCGCAGGGCAGCCCCAGCATTTT. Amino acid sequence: CASSLGAGQPQHF.

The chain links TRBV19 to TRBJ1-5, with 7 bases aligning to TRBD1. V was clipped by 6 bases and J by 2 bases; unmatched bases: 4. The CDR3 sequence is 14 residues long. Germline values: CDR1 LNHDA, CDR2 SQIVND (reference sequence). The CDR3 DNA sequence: TGTGCCAGTAGATACAGGGGAGGCAATCAGCCCCAGCATTTT. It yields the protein CASRYRGGNQPQHF.